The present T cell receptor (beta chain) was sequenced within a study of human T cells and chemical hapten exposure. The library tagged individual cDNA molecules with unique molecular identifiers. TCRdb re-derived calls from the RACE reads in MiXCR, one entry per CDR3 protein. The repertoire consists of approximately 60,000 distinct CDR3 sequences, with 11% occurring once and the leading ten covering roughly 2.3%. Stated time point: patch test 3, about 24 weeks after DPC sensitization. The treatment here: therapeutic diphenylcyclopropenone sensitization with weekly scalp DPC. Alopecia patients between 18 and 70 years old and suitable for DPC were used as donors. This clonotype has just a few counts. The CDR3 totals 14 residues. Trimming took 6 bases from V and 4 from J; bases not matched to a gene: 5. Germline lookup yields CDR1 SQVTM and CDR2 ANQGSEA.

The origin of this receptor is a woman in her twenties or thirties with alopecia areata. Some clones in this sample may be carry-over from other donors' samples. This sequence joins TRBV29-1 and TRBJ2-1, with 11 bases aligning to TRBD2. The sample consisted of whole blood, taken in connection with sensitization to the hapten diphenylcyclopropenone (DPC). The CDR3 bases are TGCAGCGTCGTGACTAGCGGGATTTACAATGAGCAGTTCTTC. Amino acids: CSVVTSGIYNEQFF.